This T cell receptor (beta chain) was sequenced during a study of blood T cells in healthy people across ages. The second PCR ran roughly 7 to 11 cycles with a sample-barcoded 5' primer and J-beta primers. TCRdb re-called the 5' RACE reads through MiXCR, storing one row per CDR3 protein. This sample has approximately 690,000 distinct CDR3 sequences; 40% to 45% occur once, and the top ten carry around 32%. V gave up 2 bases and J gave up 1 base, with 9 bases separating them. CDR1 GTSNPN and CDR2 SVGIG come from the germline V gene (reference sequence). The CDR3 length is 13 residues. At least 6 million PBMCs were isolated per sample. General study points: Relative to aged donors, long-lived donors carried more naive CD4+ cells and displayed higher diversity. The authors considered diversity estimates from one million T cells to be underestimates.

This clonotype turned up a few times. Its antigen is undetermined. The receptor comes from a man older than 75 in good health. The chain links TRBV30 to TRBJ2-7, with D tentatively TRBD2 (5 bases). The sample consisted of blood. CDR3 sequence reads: CAWSPGLSYEQYF. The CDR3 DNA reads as TGTGCCTGGAGTCCAGGACTTTCCTACGAGCAGTACTTC.